The 27 T cell receptor beta chains in this list originate from one sample, sequenced in a study of T cell responses to AZD1222 COVID-19 vaccine. TCRdb keeps only in-frame clones here, not all; method: immunoSEQ multiplex PCR. The profile shows 90,000 to 120,000 clones, about 90% of them singletons. The specimen comprised peripheral blood, sampled 28 days after the second AZD1222 dose. The receptor source for this set is an adult who received the AZD1222 COVID-19 vaccine.

This chain uses TRBV5-4 with TRBJ1-2, with a weak D call TRBD1 (5 bases). V dropped 2 bases and J dropped 4 bases, with 9 bases sitting between them. The germline CDR1 and CDR2 sequences are SGHNT and YYREEE (reference sequence). The CDR3 covers 13 residues. DNA for the CDR3: TGTGCCAGCAGCTTCAGGGACTCCTATGGCTACACCTTC. It specifies CASSFRDSYGYTF.

The chain's CDR3 is CATSRDLQASSYEQYF. CDR3 DNA sequence: TGTGCCACCAGCAGAGACCTACAGGCCTCCTCCTACGAGCAGTACTTC. The rearrangement uses TRBV15 and TRBJ2-7, with D perhaps TRBD1 (5 bases). There are 16 residues in the CDR3. Between the trimmed V and J ends, which lost 0 bases and 0 bases, there was a span of 12 bases. From germline, CDR1 is LNHNV and CDR2 YYDKDF (reference sequence). Based on the CDR3 plus reference TRBV15 and TRBJ2-7, the full variable domain is DAMVIQNPRYQVTQFGKPVTLSCSQTLNHNVMYWYQQKSSQAPKLLFHYYDKDFNNEADTPDNFQSRRPNTSFCFLDIRSPGLGDTAMYLCATSRDLQASSYEQYFGPGTRLTVT.

This clone was picked up a small number of times. The chain couples TRBV6-5 to TRBJ1-5; unclear D gene. From germline, CDR1 is MNHEY and CDR2 SVGAGI. The V and J ends lost 7 bases and 5 bases respectively, with 9 bases between them. This CDR3 contains 12 residues. The chain's CDR3 is CASTEIYQPQHF. The CDR3 nucleotides read TGTGCCAGCACCGAAATATATCAGCCCCAGCATTTT.

This sequence joins TRBV10-3 and TRBJ2-5; D is possibly TRBD1 or TRBD2 (6 bases each). Germline V lookup: CDR1 ENHRY, CDR2 SYGVKD. The ends were cut back, 6 bases at V and 5 bases at J, with 19 bases in the middle. The CDR3 contains 15 residues. CDR3 DNA sequence: TGTGCCATCAGGCAGACAGGTGGGGGGTCTGAGACCCAGTACTTC. Its protein is CAIRQTGGGSETQYF.

The chain couples TRBV9 to TRBJ1-5; no definite D call. The CDR3 is made up of 14 amino acids. Trimming pared 1 base from V and 3 bases from J, leaving 8 bases between. Germline V lookup: CDR1 SGDLS, CDR2 YYNGEE. CDR3 in DNA: TGTGCCAGCAGCGTATATGCAGACAATCAGCCCCAGCATTTT. It yields the protein CASSVYADNQPQHF.

As DNA, the CDR3 is TGTGCCACCAGTGATCCTTCGGGGACTAGCACAGATACGCAGTATTTT. This sequence encodes CATSDPSGTSTDTQYF. This chain joins TRBV24-1 and TRBJ2-3; perhaps TRBD2 as D (6 bases). The germline V gene has CDR1 KGHDR and CDR2 SFDVKD. V was pared by 3 bases and J by 0 bases, with 12 bases between. CDR3 length: 16 amino acids.

The chain recombines TRBV7-3 with TRBJ2-1; D gene ambiguous. This CDR3 is 16 amino acids long. Trimming stripped 5 bases from V and 5 bases from J, with 19 bases between. Per germline, CDR1 SGHTA and CDR2 FQGTGA. CDR3 protein: CASSQDRAGLDNEQFF. The CDR3, as DNA: TGTGCCAGCAGCCAGGATAGGGCAGGTTTGGACAATGAGCAGTTCTTC.

The genes are TRBV30 and TRBJ1-1; tentatively, D is TRBD1 (5 bases). The CDR3 spans 15 residues. V was pared by 0 bases and J by 6 bases, with 17 bases between. Germline assignment: CDR1 GTSNPN and CDR2 SVGIG (reference sequence). Written as DNA, the CDR3 is TGTGCCTGGAGTGTACGGGGCGGGTTTGGCCCTGAAGCTTTCTTT. Protein product: CAWSVRGGFGPEAFF.

V gene TRBV7-9 combines with J gene TRBJ1-6, with D tentatively TRBD1 (5 bases). Per the germline V gene, CDR1 is SEHNR and CDR2 is FQNEAQ (reference sequence). The V end was cut by 4 bases, the J end by 9 bases, with 22 bases between. The CDR3 runs 17 residues. CDR3 bases: TGTGCCAGCAGCTACTCCCCCCCCTCGACAGCGGGTTCACCCCTCCACTTT. It translates to CASSYSPPSTAGSPLHF.

The gene calls are TRBV30 and TRBJ2-5, with a possible D match to TRBD1 (6 bases). The CDR3 length is 15 residues. V gave up 3 bases and J gave up 1 base, with 15 bases separating them. Germline V CDR1 and CDR2: GTSNPN, SVGIG (reference sequence). CDR3 DNA sequence: TGTGCCTGGAGCCCCGGAAAAGGGGGCCAAGAGACCCAGTACTTC. Translating gives CAWSPGKGGQETQYF.

The rearrangement joins TRBV5-4 to TRBJ1-2; D uncertain. Per the germline V gene, CDR1 is SGHNT and CDR2 is YYREEE (reference sequence). This CDR3 spans 12 amino acids. V lost 4 bases and J 6 bases, leaving 10 bases between the germline ends. This CDR3 is CASSGHEDGYTF. Here the CDR3 DNA reads TGTGCCAGCAGCGGCCACGAGGATGGCTACACCTTC.

Only one count was recorded for this clone. The genes are TRBV6-2 or TRBV6-3 and TRBJ1-2; 9 bases agree with TRBD1. CDR3 length: 15 amino acids. After removal of 5 bases from V and 5 bases from J, the junction contained 9 bases not matched to a gene. The germline gives CDR1 MNHEY, CDR2 SVGEGT. DNA for the CDR3: TGTGCCAGCAGTACCTGGACAGGGGATTTGTATGGCTACACCTTC. It encodes CASSTWTGDLYGYTF.

V gene TRBV29-1 combines with J gene TRBJ1-6, with D perhaps matching TRBD1 (5 bases). V lost 5 bases, J lost 1 base, and 9 bases lay in between. CDR3 length: 14 amino acids. Germline V gene data show CDR1 as SQVTM and CDR2 as ANQGSEA. CDR3 in amino acids: CSVRGASYNSPLHF. The CDR3 DNA reads as TGCAGCGTTAGAGGGGCATCCTATAATTCACCCCTCCACTTT. The variable domain in full, with the rest retrieved from reference TRBV29-1 and TRBJ1-6, is SAVISQKPSRDICQRGTSLTIQCQVDSQVTMMFWYRQQPGQSLTLIATANQGSEATYESGFVIDKFPISRPNLTFSTLTVSNMSPEDSSIYLCSVRGASYNSPLHFGNGTRLTVT.

This rearrangement joins TRBV6-5 to TRBJ2-3, with 12 positions matching TRBD1. This CDR3 contains 15 residues. Germline loops: CDR1 MNHEY, CDR2 SVGAGI. V lost 4 bases and J lost 4; bases outside the gene matches: 3. This CDR3 is CASSSGTGGADTQYF. Here the CDR3 DNA reads TGTGCCAGCAGTTCCGGGACAGGGGGCGCAGATACGCAGTATTTT.

This chain joins TRBV15 and TRBJ2-1, with 7 bases matching TRBD2. V shed 3 bases and J 3 bases; nucleotides not matched to a gene: 11. The V gene's germline CDR1 is LNHNV and CDR2 YYDKDF (reference sequence). The CDR3 is 17 amino acids. CDR3 protein: CATSRGSGRAFYNEQFF. DNA of the CDR3: TGTGCCACCAGCAGGGGTAGTGGGAGGGCCTTCTACAATGAGCAGTTCTTC.

V gene TRBV7-6 combines with J gene TRBJ2-7; 7 bases align to TRBD2. The CDR3 covers 15 residues. V shed 5 bases, J shed 2 bases, and the junction held 9 bases outside the gene matches. Germline assignment: CDR1 SGHVS and CDR2 FNYEAQ. The CDR3 DNA reads TGTGCCAGCAGCCCGCGGGGAGGGCGCACCTACGAGCAGTACTTC. Its translation is CASSPRGGRTYEQYF.

This clone was counted ten times or more. The chain links TRBV7-2 to TRBJ1-6; D is uncertain. Germline CDR1 SGHTA, CDR2 FQGNSA. V was trimmed by 0 bases and J by 9 bases, leaving 12 bases between them. CDR3 size: 15 residues. The CDR3 reads CASSLAAAKGSPLHF. The CDR3 DNA reads as TGTGCCAGCAGCTTAGCTGCTGCCAAGGGTTCACCCCTCCACTTT.

This chain uses TRBV28 with TRBJ1-1, with a weak D call TRBD1 (5 bases). Trimming shortened V by 5 bases and J by 1 base, and 11 bases separated the two germline ends. The CDR3 is made up of 14 amino acids. Germline V gene data show CDR1 as MDHEN and CDR2 as SYDVKM. CDR3 nucleotides: TGTGCCAGCAGTCGGGCGGGGGGGAACACTGAAGCTTTCTTT. The encoded protein is CASSRAGGNTEAFF.

CDR3 DNA: TGTGCCAGCAGTTTATATCAGGGGAACTACGAGCAGTACTTC. Its translation: CASSLYQGNYEQYF. The genes are TRBV6-5 and TRBJ2-7; tentative D call: TRBD1 (6 bases). Germline V gene lookup returns CDR1 MNHEY and CDR2 SVGAGI. The germline V and J ends were trimmed by 4 bases and 3 bases, with 13 bases remaining between them. The CDR3 spans 14 residues.

This clone has only a few counts. The chain couples TRBV15 to TRBJ2-1; 11 bases map to TRBD2. Germline loops: CDR1 LNHNV, CDR2 YYDKDF (reference sequence). The length of the CDR3 is 13 residues. V shed 0 bases and J 16 bases; nucleotides not matched to a gene: 5. The DNA of the CDR3 is TGTGCCACCAGCAGAGATATAGCGGGAGGGAGATTCTTC. This sequence encodes CATSRDIAGGRFF.

This chain connects TRBV5-4 to TRBJ1-1; maybe TRBD1 (6 bases). V was trimmed by 0 bases and J by 0 bases, leaving 12 bases between them. This CDR3 has 16 residues. CDR1 SGHNT and CDR2 YYREEE come from the germline V gene (reference sequence). CDR3 region: CASSLESGVLNTEAFF. The DNA for the CDR3 is TGTGCCAGCAGCTTGGAGTCAGGGGTTTTGAACACTGAAGCTTTCTTT. Full variable domain (missing parts from reference TRBV5-4 and TRBJ1-1): ETGVTQSPTHLIKTRGQQVTLRCSSQSGHNTVSWYQQALGQGPQFIFQYYREEENGRGNFPPRFSGLQFPNYSSELNVNALELDDSALYLCASSLESGVLNTEAFFGQGTRLTVV.

This clone came up a few times. The chain uses TRBV15 and TRBJ1-3; D is possibly TRBD1 (5 bases). The CDR3 has 16 residues. V shed 0 bases and J shed 2 bases, with 11 bases lying between them. Germline assignment: CDR1 LNHNV and CDR2 YYDKDF (reference sequence). CDR3 in DNA: TGTGCCACCAGCAGAGATTGGGGCGGAACTGGAAACACCATATATTTT. Translated: CATSRDWGGTGNTIYF.

This clone was detected only once. The chain carries TRBV3-1 (or the pseudogene TRBV3-2) and TRBJ2-5; a weak D match, TRBD1 (5 bases). This CDR3 has 15 residues. The V gene lost 3 bases and the J gene lost 5 bases, with 16 bases spanning the gap. CDR1 is LGHDT, CDR2 YNNKEL, per germline (reference sequence). As DNA, the CDR3 is TGTGCCAGCAGCCAGGGCTCAGGGATCGGGGAGACCCAGTACTTC. Amino acids: CASSQGSGIGETQYF.

This chain links TRBV27 with TRBJ1-5; D remains unclear. V lost 3 bases, J lost 2 bases, and 8 bases lay in between. CDR3 length: 14 residues. CDR1 MNHEY and CDR2 SMNVEV come from the germline V gene (reference sequence). The CDR3 loop reads CASSFRDGNQPQHF. The DNA for the CDR3 is TGTGCCAGCAGTTTTCGGGATGGCAATCAGCCCCAGCATTTT.

The chain has TRBV7-2 and TRBJ2-5, with D possibly called TRBD1 or TRBD2 (6 bases each). The germline V gene encodes CDR1 SGHTA and CDR2 FQGNSA. Trimming left V 1 base short and J 4 bases short, with 16 bases between. The CDR3 runs 16 residues. Here the CDR3 reads CASSLGGAGIAETQYF. The CDR3 DNA reads as TGTGCCAGCAGCTTAGGGGGGGCGGGAATTGCAGAGACCCAGTACTTC.

In DNA, the CDR3 is TGTGCCAGCAGCTTAGCCACGATCACCGGGGAGCTGTTTTTT. Translated, it gives CASSLATITGELFF. The chain joins TRBV7-2 to TRBJ2-2, with unresolved D. Trimming took 0 bases from V and 4 from J, leaving 6 bases between them. The CDR3 has 14 residues. Germline CDR1 SGHTA, CDR2 FQGNSA. The full variable domain, with the rest looked up from reference TRBV7-2 and TRBJ2-2, is GAGVSQSPSNKVTEKGKDVELRCDPISGHTALYWYRQSLGQGLEFLIYFQGNSAPDKSGLPSDRFSAERTGGSVSTLTIQRTQQEDSAVYLCASSLATITGELFFGEGSRLTVL.

The chain employs TRBV30 and TRBJ2-2; D is possibly TRBD1 (6 bases). With 0 bases removed from V and 2 bases from J, the gap between germline ends came to 19 bases. The CDR3 is 18 residues long. Per the germline V gene, CDR1 is GTSNPN and CDR2 is SVGIG (reference sequence). CDR3 residues: CAWSVPVRRTENTGELFF. In nucleotides, the CDR3 is TGTGCCTGGAGTGTACCCGTGCGCAGGACAGAAAACACCGGGGAGCTGTTTTTT.